This section outlines one T cell receptor beta chain sequence together with its context. What it recognizes is unknown. Several immunoSEQ 96-well plates shared each subset's DNA, each plate a replicate. This table comes from immunoSEQ multiplex PCR, and its TCRdb copy is limited to in-frame clones, with some not included. The sample lists 150,000 to 200,000 clones, around 63% occurring once. The study separated CD4+ cells into CD45RA+ naive and CD45RA-negative memory subsets. Trimming pared 4 bases from V and 0 bases from J, leaving 16 bases between. Germline CDR1 SGHKS, CDR2 YYEKEE (reference sequence). The CDR3 totals 16 residues. The sample belongs to a study of shared clonotypes between healthy human individuals. Study-level points and caveats: Across subsets, estimated richness was generally greater for naive than for memory populations. Generation probability values for non-shared clonotypes were lower than those for clonotypes shared by all four donors.

Input material: memory CD4+ T cells sorted from blood. Stated subset: CD45RA-negative fraction. The TCR was taken from a man aged 25 to 40 in good health. The chain joins TRBV5-5 to TRBJ1-1, with a weak D call TRBD1 (6 bases). The CDR3 sequence is CASSPRTATMNTEAFF. The CDR3 DNA follows: TGTGCCAGCAGCCCGCGGACAGCTACTATGAACACTGAAGCTTTCTTT.